The 10 T cell receptor beta chains presented below share a single source sample, sequenced in a study of T cells expressing NK-cell markers. TCRdb re-called the 5' RACE reads; one entry per CDR3 protein, DNA not given. Across 150,000 or so distinct CDR3 sequences, the top ten clones capture less than 20% of the sample. Material for sequencing was blood T cells: a sorted CD56 or NKG2C T cell subset, CD4+ or CD8+ T cells, or bulk PBMC T cells (not recorded which). The receptors come from a woman between 18 and 75 years old in good health.

Here the CDR3 reads CATSDPGVGGEQFF. The chain couples TRBV24-1 to TRBJ2-1; the D call from TCRdb, TRBD1, cannot be confirmed without DNA. This CDR3 region has 14 residues. Germline V gives CDR1 KGHDR, CDR2 SFDVKD.

The chain uses TRBV18 and TRBJ1-4. Germline CDR1 KGHSH, CDR2 LQKENI. This CDR3 region has 16 residues. CDR3 region: CASSPRAQATNEKLFF.

V and J are TRBV5-1 and TRBJ1-2; TCRdb gives TRBD1 as the D gene, but with no DNA this cannot be confirmed. Germline V gene data show CDR1 as SGHRS and CDR2 as YFSETQ. CDR3 length equals 15 residues. CDR3 loop: CASTPKTGANYGYTF.

V and J are TRBV12-3 or TRBV12-4 and TRBJ2-1. The CDR3 length is 13 residues. The CDR3 sequence is CASSFRTYNEQFF.

The chain recombines TRBV5-1 with TRBJ1-6; with no DNA, the TCRdb D assignment of TRBD1 cannot be verified. This CDR3 comprises 13 residues. Germline lookup yields CDR1 SGHRS and CDR2 YFSETQ. CDR3 sequence reads: CASRGQGVSPLHF. The variable domain in full, with the rest retrieved from reference TRBV5-1 and TRBJ1-6, is KAGVTQTPRYLIKTRGQQVTLSCSPISGHRSVSWYQQTPGQGLQFLFEYFSETQRNKGNFPGRFSGRQFSNSRSEMNVSTLELGDSALYLCASRGQGVSPLHFGNGTRLTVT.

The CDR3 reads CAINPQRGKGYGYTF. The chain recombines TRBV10-3 with TRBJ1-2; absent DNA, TCRdb's TRBD1 call cannot be checked. CDR3 length: 15 amino acids. Germline V lookup: CDR1 ENHRY, CDR2 SYGVKD.

The chain carries TRBV11-2 and TRBJ2-5. CDR1 and CDR2 from the germline V gene are SGHAT and FQNNGV. The CDR3 loop spans 16 amino acids. The CDR3 region is CASSLATWRLQETQYF.

The chain uses TRBV27 and TRBJ2-7; TCRdb selects TRBD1, and the lack of DNA leaves this call unchecked. Looked up from germline, CDR1 is MNHEY and CDR2 is SMNVEV (reference sequence). The CDR3 loop spans 16 amino acids. The CDR3 sequence is CASSLYHPTGLGEQYF.

The chain links TRBV20-1 to TRBJ2-5; absent DNA, TCRdb's TRBD1 call cannot be checked. CDR1 and CDR2 from the germline V gene are DFQATT and SNEGSKA (reference sequence). The CDR3 runs to 13 residues. The CDR3 spells CSSRVEGAQTQYF.

J is TRBJ2-1 and V is TRBV5-1; with no DNA, the TCRdb D assignment of TRBD1 cannot be verified. CDR3 size: 15 residues. The V gene's germline CDR1 is SGHRS and CDR2 YFSETQ. CDR3 residues: CASSNRDGLYNEQFF.